This TCR beta chain comes out of a study of blood T cell repertoires in COVID-19. The CDR3 is 15 residues long. J was trimmed by 5 bases and V by 6 bases; bases with no gene match: 11. Germline V gene data show CDR1 as SGHRS and CDR2 as YFSETQ. This clone was counted a single time. In the authors' workflow: Reference gene primer amplification gave estimated nucleated cell counts. Method: immunoSEQ multiplex PCR; TCRdb's copy keeps in-frame clones and lacks some. V, J and clone size are those of that table, while D and trimming were read from the DNA. In the table there are 150,000 to 200,000 clones, just under 80% of which are singletons.

V gene TRBV5-1 combines with J gene TRBJ1-1; TRBD1 aligns across 9 bases. The source of this sequence is a man aged 70 or older with active or convalescent COVID-19. The source material was peripheral blood. In nucleotides, the CDR3 is TGCGCCAGCACAGAACAGGGGGCGCGAGAAACTGAAGCTTTCTTT. Its translation is CASTEQGARETEAFF. Combining the CDR3 with reference TRBV5-1 and TRBJ1-1 gives the whole variable domain KAGVTQTPRYLIKTRGQQVTLSCSPISGHRSVSWYQQTPGQGLQFLFEYFSETQRNKGNFPGRFSGRQFSNSRSEMNVSTLELGDSALYLCASTEQGARETEAFFGQGTRLTVV.